This T cell receptor (beta chain) was documented in a study of Tregs in tolerant kidney transplant recipients. Data came from immunoSEQ multiplex PCR; TCRdb stores just in-frame clones and leaves some out. The sample records tens of thousands of clones, 85% to 95% being singletons. Study findings and constraints: Few patients were studied, so findings need validation in larger groups. Antigen-driven expansion was suggested because donor-specific Tregs expanded more than all Tregs in tolerant patients.

On this clone: Its antigen is undetermined.

V was pared by 5 bases and J by 2 bases, with 16 bases between. This CDR3 region has 15 residues. Germline CDR1 and CDR2: SGHNT and YYREEE (reference sequence). Sequenced material: Tregs from blood, taken before the transplant. The rearrangement links TRBV5-4 to TRBJ1-1; D gene uncertain. This clonotype was sampled from a human donor who received a combined kidney and bone marrow transplant. CDR3 in amino acids: CASSSPAEINTEAFF. The DNA for the CDR3 is TGTGCCAGCAGTTCCCCGGCCGAAATCAACACTGAAGCTTTCTTT.